Following are 29 T cell receptor beta chains from one sample sequenced in a study of metastatic and nonmetastatic thyroid tumors. Nobody among the patients had been given any treatment before thyroid surgery. Through MiXCR, TCRdb re-clonotyped the PCR reads. Among approximately 15,000 clones, 22% were seen once, and the ten largest hold just over 20%. The source material was adjacent normal tissue. These receptors all come from a female donor with papillary thyroid cancer or a benign thyroid nodule (not recorded which). Some clones in this sample may be carry-over from other donors' samples.

The V and J genes are TRBV9 and TRBJ2-3, with 10 bases matching TRBD2. CDR1 and CDR2 (germline): SGDLS, YYNGEE. The V and J ends lost 0 bases and 7 bases, in that order; junction bases with no gene match: 8. This CDR3 has 16 amino acids. The CDR3 nucleotides are TGTGCCAGCAGCGTAGTTGAGCGGGGGGGCCGGAATACGCAGTATTTT. Translating gives CASSVVERGGRNTQYF.

The V call is TRBV4-3, the J call TRBJ2-7; 8 bases agree with TRBD2. The CDR3 totals 16 residues. Germline V CDR1 and CDR2: LGHNA, YSLEER. Trimming at V came to 6 bases and at J to 0 bases, leaving 10 bases not matched to a gene. CDR3 coding DNA: TGCGCCAGCAGGCTGACCCCTAGCGGGTTCTCCTACGAGCAGTACTTC. Residues: CASRLTPSGFSYEQYF.

The chain carries TRBV27 and TRBJ1-5, with 8 bases lining up with TRBD1. From germline, CDR1 is MNHEY and CDR2 SMNVEV (reference sequence). V shed 3 bases and J 2 bases; nucleotides not matched to a gene: 3. The CDR3 runs to 15 residues. CDR3 sequence reads: CASSFQTGGNQPQHF. The CDR3 region has the DNA TGTGCCAGCAGTTTTCAGACAGGGGGCAATCAGCCCCAGCATTTT.

The chain has TRBV20-1 and TRBJ2-7, with 10 bases lining up with TRBD2. Germline-derived CDR1 and CDR2 are DFQATT and SNEGSKA (reference sequence). CDR3 length: 16 amino acids. The CDR3 DNA follows: TGCAGCGCTTTAGCGGGGGGCTCGGGTGTAGGGGACGAGCAGTACTTC. Translation gives CSALAGGSGVGDEQYF.

This chain joins TRBV6-1 and TRBJ1-1, with a weak D call TRBD1 (6 bases). This CDR3 comprises 15 residues. Trimming cost V 6 bases and J 2 bases, with 16 bases left between them. Germline V gene lookup returns CDR1 MNHNS and CDR2 SASEGT. The CDR3: CASRPYDRLNTEAFF. The CDR3 nucleotides are TGTGCCAGCAGACCTTATGACAGGCTAAACACTGAAGCTTTCTTT.

The V call is TRBV7-1, the J call TRBJ2-6; D is ambiguous. TRBV7-1 is an ORF for which the function is uncertain. CDR3 length: 20 residues. V was cut by 3 bases and J by 0 bases, with 21 bases left in between. The CDR3 region is CASSSFPGTYGSSGANVLTF. As DNA, the CDR3 is TGTGCCAGCAGCTCTTTTCCAGGCACCTACGGGTCCTCTGGGGCCAACGTCCTGACTTTC.

This clone was recorded many times. The chain joins TRBV7-2 to TRBJ1-1; tentative D call: TRBD1 (5 bases). Trimming stripped 7 bases from V and 5 bases from J, with 14 bases between. The CDR3 is 13 residues long. CDR1 is SGHTA, CDR2 FQGNSA, per germline. Here the CDR3 reads CASTKGTWTEAFF. Here the CDR3 DNA reads TGTGCCAGCACCAAAGGGACGTGGACTGAAGCTTTCTTT.

The chain has TRBV3-1 and TRBJ2-3, with 10 bases that match TRBD2. V was clipped by 4 bases and J by 2 bases; unmatched bases: 6. The CDR3 length is 16 residues. Germline CDR1 is LGHDT and CDR2 is YNNKEL (reference sequence). For the CDR3, the DNA is TGTGCCAGCAGCCGAAGACTAGCGGGTTCCACAGATACGCAGTATTTT. Residues: CASSRRLAGSTDTQYF.

The chain employs TRBV7-6 and TRBJ2-1; perhaps D is TRBD1 or TRBD2 (5 bases each). This CDR3 comprises 15 residues. CDR1 SGHVS and CDR2 FNYEAQ come from the germline V gene. Trimming stripped 1 base from V and 5 bases from J, with 12 bases between. The CDR3 DNA sequence: TGTGCCAGCAGCTTAGAGAGGGGCGCACACAATGAGCAGTTCTTC. This codes for CASSLERGAHNEQFF.

The chain carries TRBV7-3 and TRBJ1-6, with D perhaps matching TRBD1 (5 bases). V dropped 0 bases and J dropped 9 bases, with 12 bases sitting between them. Germline CDR1 reads SGHTA; CDR2 reads FQGTGA. The CDR3 runs to 15 residues. The CDR3 reads CASSLTGRVSSPLHF. The DNA for the CDR3 is TGTGCCAGCAGCTTAACCGGCAGGGTAAGTTCACCCCTCCACTTT.

There are a few counts of this clone. The DNA for the CDR3 is TGCAGTGCTCCTCCCTTAGCGGGAGCCTACGAGCAGTACTTC. As protein: CSAPPLAGAYEQYF. This rearrangement joins TRBV20-1 to TRBJ2-7, with TRBD2 identical over 9 bases. This CDR3 has 14 residues. From germline, CDR1 is DFQATT and CDR2 SNEGSKA (reference sequence). V gave up 5 bases and J gave up 2 bases; unmatched junction bases: 7.

In this sample, this clone turned up a few times. This sequence joins TRBV6-1 and TRBJ1-1; D remains ambiguous. Trimming took off 2 bases at V and 2 bases at J, with 9 bases between the two ends. This CDR3 comprises 14 residues. The V gene's germline CDR1 is MNHNS and CDR2 SASEGT. CDR3 sequence (DNA): TGTGCCAGCAGTGAACAATGGCACAACACTGAAGCTTTCTTT. Its translation: CASSEQWHNTEAFF.

V is TRBV20-1 and J is TRBJ2-2; a weak D match, TRBD1 (5 bases). The CDR3 is made up of 15 amino acids. The ends were cut back, 1 base at V and 2 bases at J, with 11 bases in the middle. Germline V CDR1 and CDR2: DFQATT, SNEGSKA (reference sequence). The CDR3 sequence is CSARVLRDNTGELFF. The CDR3 DNA reads TGCAGTGCTAGAGTGCTCAGGGATAACACCGGGGAGCTGTTTTTT.

This clone was picked up a small number of times. The chain links TRBV5-6 to TRBJ1-1; D is uncertain. With 5 bases removed from V and 0 bases from J, the gap between germline ends came to 8 bases. The CDR3 sequence is 13 residues long. Germline V gene lookup returns CDR1 SGHDT and CDR2 YYEEEE. Here the CDR3 DNA reads TGTGCCAGCAGATCGGGCATGAACACTGAAGCTTTCTTT. It encodes CASRSGMNTEAFF.

Remarks on this clone: A much larger clone differs from this one at a single base, so this may be a read error. Other nucleotide sequences from this sample produce the same CDR3. The rearrangement uses TRBV6-1 and TRBJ1-4; perhaps TRBD1 as D (6 bases). Germline V gene data show CDR1 as MNHNS and CDR2 as SASEGT. This CDR3 is 14 amino acids long. In DNA, the CDR3 is TGTGCCAGCAGCCGACAGGCAACTAACGAAAAACTGTTTTTT. Its translation is CASSRQATNEKLFF.

The V gene is TRBV2, the J gene TRBJ1-5; 7 bases match TRBD1. The germline V gene encodes CDR1 SNHLY and CDR2 FYNNEI. The trim removed 3 bases at V and 6 bases at J, leaving 5 bases unmatched. The CDR3 spans 14 residues. The CDR3 DNA follows: TGTGCCAGCAGTGATACCAGGGGGGGTCAGCCCCAGCATTTT. Its protein is CASSDTRGGQPQHF. The entire variable domain, with the rest obtained from reference TRBV2 and TRBJ1-5, is as follows: EPEVTQTPSHQVTQMGQEVILRCVPISNHLYFYWYRQILGQKVEFLVSFYNNEISEKSEIFDDQFSVERPDGSNFTLKIRSTKLEDSAMYFCASSDTRGGQPQHFGDGTRLSIL.

This rearrangement joins TRBV11-2 to TRBJ2-3, with TRBD2 matching over 11 bases. V shed 3 bases, J shed 0 bases, and the junction held 5 bases outside the gene matches. The CDR3 is 17 amino acids. Germline values: CDR1 SGHAT, CDR2 FQNNGV. In nucleotides, the CDR3 is TGTGCCAGCAGCTTCCGACTAGCGGGGAAGAGCACAGATACGCAGTATTTT. Protein product: CASSFRLAGKSTDTQYF.

This clone was counted between two and nine times. The chain has TRBV7-2 and TRBJ1-1; D unclear. V lost 4 bases, J lost 4 bases, and 13 bases lay in between. Germline CDR1 is SGHTA and CDR2 is FQGNSA. The CDR3 covers 14 residues. This chain's CDR3 is CASSSDTGITEAFF. CDR3 DNA sequence: TGTGCCAGCAGCTCAGATACCGGGATCACTGAAGCTTTCTTT.

This chain joins TRBV10-1 and TRBJ2-3, with D possibly being TRBD1 or TRBD2 (6 bases each). Germline values: CDR1 WNHNN, CDR2 SYGVQD (reference sequence). There are 14 residues in the CDR3. The V and J ends lost 0 bases and 6 bases respectively, with 10 bases between them. DNA for the CDR3: TGCGCCAGCAGTGAGTCGAGGGGGGTGGATACGCAGTATTTT. Its translation: CASSESRGVDTQYF.

This clone was counted only a few times. The CDR3 DNA is TGCAGTGCTAGGGAACCGGGACAGGGGTACTATGGCTACACCTTC. Translating it yields CSAREPGQGYYGYTF. The V and J genes are TRBV20-1 and TRBJ1-2; 10 bases match TRBD1. This CDR3 spans 15 amino acids. V trimming: 3 bases; J trimming: 3 bases; junction bases outside the gene matches: 7. Per germline, CDR1 DFQATT and CDR2 SNEGSKA (reference sequence).

The J gene is TRBJ1-2, the V gene TRBV27, with TRBD1 matching 9 bases. The trim removed 1 base at V and 7 bases at J, leaving 4 bases unmatched. The length of the CDR3 is 14 residues. The germline CDR1 and CDR2 sequences are MNHEY and SMNVEV (reference sequence). CDR3 nucleotide sequence: TGTGCCAGCAGTTTATTAGGGACAGGGTTTGGCTACACCTTC. Translating it yields CASSLLGTGFGYTF.

The V call is TRBV10-1, the J call TRBJ2-5, with 9 bases fitting TRBD1. The J segment lost 4 bases and the V segment lost 4 bases, leaving 7 bases of the junction unmatched. CDR1 and CDR2 (germline): WNHNN, SYGVQD (reference sequence). The CDR3 is 15 residues long. The CDR3 DNA reads as TGCGCCAGCAGTGGAGGGACAGGGATGGGAGAGACCCAGTACTTC. Its protein is CASSGGTGMGETQYF.

The rearrangement uses TRBV7-3 and TRBJ2-1, with no clear D. V was shortened by 3 bases and J by 3 bases, with 12 bases between the two germline ends. Germline V gene sequence: CDR1 SGHTA, CDR2 FQGTGA. The CDR3 covers 15 residues. CDR3 loop: CASSFDHQLYNEQFF. The CDR3 DNA sequence: TGTGCCAGCAGCTTTGACCACCAACTCTACAATGAGCAGTTCTTC. Based on the CDR3 plus reference TRBV7-3 and TRBJ2-1, the full variable domain is GAGVSQTPSNKVTEKGKYVELRCDPISGHTALYWYRQSLGQGPEFLIYFQGTGAADDSGLPNDRFFAVRPEGSVSTLKIQRTERGDSAVYLCASSFDHQLYNEQFFGPGTRLTVL.

The chain employs TRBV28 and TRBJ2-2, with D possibly being TRBD2 (6 bases). Germline V gives CDR1 MDHEN, CDR2 SYDVKM. The CDR3 is 16 amino acids. Between the trimmed V and J ends, which lost 6 bases and 6 bases, there was a span of 20 bases. The CDR3 DNA reads TGTGCCAGCAGCCGACTAGTCGCTGTGGGGCCCGGGGAGCTGTTTTTT. This sequence encodes CASSRLVAVGPGELFF. Based on the CDR3 plus reference TRBV28 and TRBJ2-2, the full variable domain is DVKVTQSSRYLVKRTGEKVFLECVQDMDHENMFWYRQDPGLGLRLIYFSYDVKMKEKGDIPEGYSVSREKKERFSLILESASTNQTSMYLCASSRLVAVGPGELFFGEGSRLTVL.

The chain carries TRBV7-6 and TRBJ1-6; D gene unclear. The CDR3 runs 15 residues. The V gene's germline CDR1 is SGHVS and CDR2 FNYEAQ. V lost 5 bases, J lost 9 bases, and 17 bases lay in between. The CDR3, as DNA: TGTGCCAGCAGCATCTCCGGGAGGGTCGGTTCACCCCTCCACTTT. Protein: CASSISGRVGSPLHF.

This clone has a handful of counts. The chain links TRBV27 to TRBJ1-4; D possibly corresponds to TRBD1 (5 bases). The V and J ends lost 6 bases and 0 bases respectively, with 17 bases between them. The CDR3 has 17 amino acids. Germline lookup yields CDR1 MNHEY and CDR2 SMNVEV (reference sequence). The CDR3 here is CASSLRDYGTTNEKLFF. CDR3 coding DNA: TGTGCCAGCAGCCTCAGGGATTACGGCACAACTAATGAAAAACTGTTTTTT.

CDR3 sequence (DNA): TGTGCCAGCAGCAGCTGGGAGGGTGGGGAGCAGTACTTC. Its translation: CASSSWEGGEQYF. The chain has TRBV3-1 and TRBJ2-7; 7 nucleotides line up with TRBD2. V trimming: 5 bases; J trimming: 7 bases; junction bases outside the gene matches: 8. The CDR3 is 13 amino acids. Per the germline V gene, CDR1 is LGHDT and CDR2 is YNNKEL (reference sequence).

This clone turned up a few times. The V call is TRBV24-1, the J call TRBJ2-2, with D possibly being TRBD2 (5 bases). Germline CDR1 is KGHDR and CDR2 is SFDVKD. The CDR3 contains 14 residues. Trimming took 5 bases from V and 6 from J, leaving 12 bases between them. The DNA of the CDR3 is TGTGCCACCAGTGGTCCGACGGGGTCCGGGGAGCTGTTTTTT. Its translation: CATSGPTGSGELFF.

In regard to this clone: In the same sample, other DNA sequences code for this CDR3. This rearrangement joins TRBV20-1 to TRBJ2-2; D gene unclear. From germline, CDR1 is DFQATT and CDR2 SNEGSKA (reference sequence). The CDR3 spans 15 residues. The V gene lost 2 bases and the J gene lost 6 bases, with 16 bases spanning the gap. The CDR3 sequence: CSARSWRGVAGELFF. CDR3 DNA sequence: TGCAGTGCTAGATCTTGGCGTGGGGTAGCCGGGGAGCTGTTTTTT.